The 10 T cell receptor beta chains below all came from one sample that was sequenced in a study of blood T cell repertoires in COVID-19. Sequenced by immunoSEQ multiplex PCR; TCRdb stores in-frame clones only, minus some. The table includes a few hundred thousand clones, 82% detected once. Material: peripheral blood. The source of these receptors is a woman of 80 years or more with acute or convalescent COVID-19.

V and J are TRBV3-1 (or the pseudogene TRBV3-2) and TRBJ2-7, with TRBD2 identical over 13 bases. The CDR3 is made up of 14 amino acids. CDR1 is LGHDT and CDR2 is YNNKEL in the germline V gene (reference sequence). V lost 6 bases and J lost 5; bases outside the gene matches: 4. The CDR3 loop reads CASSRTSGGDEQYF. The CDR3 DNA sequence: TGTGCCAGCAGTAGGACTAGCGGGGGAGACGAGCAGTACTTC.

The chain joins TRBV7-2 to TRBJ2-2; 10 bases are a match to TRBD1. Germline values: CDR1 SGHTA, CDR2 FQGNSA. The junction had 7 bases not matched to a gene; V was cut back by 3 bases and J by 0 bases. The CDR3 length is 18 residues. The CDR3 loop is CASSLKSGTGANTGELFF. DNA of the CDR3: TGTGCCAGCAGCTTGAAATCCGGGACAGGGGCGAACACCGGGGAGCTGTTTTTT.

The chain is built from TRBV11-2 and TRBJ1-1, with D unclear. The CDR3 extends over 13 amino acids. Trimming stripped 5 bases from V and 1 base from J, with 8 bases between. CDR1 is SGHAT and CDR2 is FQNNGV in the germline V gene. The CDR3 region has the DNA TGTGCCAGCAGCAACACACAGAACACTGAAGCTTTCTTT. Translation: CASSNTQNTEAFF.

This clone was picked up one time. The chain links TRBV5-1 to TRBJ1-1; 7 positions agree with TRBD1. The V gene end was trimmed by 1 base and the J gene end by 3 bases; junction bases not matched to a gene: 9. The germline V gene encodes CDR1 SGHRS and CDR2 YFSETQ. The CDR3 length is 16 residues. The CDR3 DNA reads TGCGCCAGCAGCTTGCAAATCCGGGACAGAGACACTGAAGCTTTCTTT. Protein product: CASSLQIRDRDTEAFF.

The chain recombines TRBV19 with TRBJ1-1; TRBD1 is a possible D gene (5 bases). V was cut by 6 bases and J by 5 bases, with 13 bases left in between. Germline V gene data show CDR1 as LNHDA and CDR2 as SQIVND (reference sequence). This CDR3 spans 13 amino acids. The CDR3 DNA is TGTGCCAGTAGGATGGGGGGAGGGACTGAAGCTTTCTTT. Amino acid sequence: CASRMGGGTEAFF.

For this clone: The sample carries other DNA sequences with the same CDR3. The gene calls are TRBV10-3 and TRBJ1-1; 7 bases line up with TRBD1. Germline V CDR1 and CDR2: ENHRY, SYGVKD. CDR3 length: 15 amino acids. The J segment lost 2 bases and the V segment lost 0 bases, leaving 3 bases of the junction unmatched. The CDR3 DNA follows: TGTGCCATCAGTGAGTCGGGACAGTCAAACACTGAAGCTTTCTTT. The encoded protein is CAISESGQSNTEAFF.

The chain's CDR3 is CASSPTTGLPQHF. The CDR3 DNA follows: TGTGCCAGCAGCCCGACGACTGGTCTGCCCCAGCATTTT. V usage is TRBV7-2 and J usage is TRBJ1-5; no definite D call. V lost 5 bases to trimming and J lost 9 bases, with 14 bases between them. The CDR3 runs to 13 residues. Germline assignment: CDR1 SGHTA and CDR2 FQGNSA.

J is TRBJ2-7 and V is TRBV11-3; D is undetermined. V gave up 1 base and J gave up 2 bases, with 6 bases separating them. The V gene's germline CDR1 is SGHNT and CDR2 YENEEA. The CDR3 contains 13 residues. This CDR3 is CASSLAVTYEQYF. As DNA, the CDR3 is TGTGCCAGCAGCTTAGCAGTAACCTACGAGCAGTACTTC.

The chain links TRBV7-9 to TRBJ1-2; D is ambiguous. The germline gives CDR1 SEHNR, CDR2 FQNEAQ (reference sequence). The CDR3 runs to 13 residues. The ends were cut back, 3 bases at V and 4 bases at J, with 9 bases in the middle. The CDR3 bases are TGTGCCAGCAGCTTCGACACCTCCTATGGCTACACCTTC. Translation gives CASSFDTSYGYTF.

The CDR3 sequence is CASSRGGWLRNQPQHF. The CDR3 DNA is TGTGCCAGCAGCAGGGGGGGTTGGTTGCGCAATCAGCCCCAGCATTTT. The chain joins TRBV21-1 to TRBJ1-5. TRBV21-1 is marked as a pseudogene. The CDR3 runs 16 residues.